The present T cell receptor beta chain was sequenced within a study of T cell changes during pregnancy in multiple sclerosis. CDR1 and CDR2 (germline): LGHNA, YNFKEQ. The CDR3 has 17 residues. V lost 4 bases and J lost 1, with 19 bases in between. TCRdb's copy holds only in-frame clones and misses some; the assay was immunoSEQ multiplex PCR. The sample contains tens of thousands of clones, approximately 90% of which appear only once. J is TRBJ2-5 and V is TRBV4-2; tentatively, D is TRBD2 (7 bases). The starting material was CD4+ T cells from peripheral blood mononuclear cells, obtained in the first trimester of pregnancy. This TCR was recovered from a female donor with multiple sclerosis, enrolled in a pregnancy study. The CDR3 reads CASSPGGGASSQETQYF. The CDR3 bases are TGTGCCAGCAGCCCCGGTGGGGGGGCGTCTTCCCAAGAGACCCAGTACTTC.